This TCR beta chain was retrieved from a study of T cells after yellow fever vaccination. This clonotype was observed a handful of times. Its antigen is unknown. TCRdb passed the 5' RACE reads through MiXCR, listing each CDR3 protein once. The profile shows approximately 550,000 distinct CDR3 sequences, over 15% of them singletons. The CDR3 has 13 residues. In germline, CDR1 is MNHEY, CDR2 SVGEGT. V lost 4 bases and J 2 bases, leaving 8 bases between the germline ends. Study-level results: Abundant contaminating clonotypes from the bulk population could appear in FACS-sorted repertoires.

This chain joins TRBV6-2 or TRBV6-3 and TRBJ2-5; possible D gene TRBD1, 6 bases. Specimen: PBMCs, collected 15 days after the yellow fever booster vaccination. This TCR was recovered from a man aged 30 to 39 who received the YFV17D yellow fever vaccine. The CDR3 nucleotides are TGTGCCAGCAGTTCTGGACAGCAAGAGACCCAGTACTTC. Encoded protein: CASSSGQQETQYF.